The 11 T cell receptor beta chains below were found in one sample sequenced in a study of T-cell reconstitution after alpha-beta-depleted transplantation in children (dated by TCRdb to 2016 to 2017). The library came from PCR. Data came from an Illumina HiSeq 2500. TCR library preparation used molecular barcoding, with unique molecular identifiers applied to normalize quantification of the TCRbeta repertoire. TCRdb took the public reads, trimmed them with fastp at Q25, ran MiXCR for clone calling and kept in-frame beta chains. One record per CDR3 amino acid sequence lists the most common genes and DNA. Present in this sample are roughly 500,000 distinct CDR3 sequences, about 33% of which were seen just once. The ten top clones hold roughly 2.5% of the sample. Source: PBMCs from the stem cell graft donor, taken from the stem cell graft. These receptors all stem from a human donor who donated a stem cell graft to a child with aplastic anemia.

This sequence joins TRBV12-3 or TRBV12-4 and TRBJ2-1, with 7 bases that match TRBD2. V was clipped by 8 bases and J by 0 bases; unmatched bases: 7. The CDR3 loop spans 15 amino acids. Here the CDR3 reads CASGSSGSSYNEQFF. For the CDR3, the DNA is TGTGCCAGCGGGTCTAGCGGTAGCTCCTACAATGAGCAGTTCTTC.

This rearrangement joins TRBV12-3 or TRBV12-4 to TRBJ1-6; TRBD1 matches at 9 bases. The CDR3 is 12 residues long. The CDR3 sequence is CASGTGSPPLHF. CDR3 sequence (DNA): TGTGCGTCCGGGACAGGGTCGCCACCCCTCCACTTT.

This chain uses TRBV20-1 with TRBJ1-2, with a possible D match to TRBD1 (5 bases). The CDR3 consists of 13 residues. V dropped 3 bases and J dropped 8 bases, with 16 bases sitting between them. Germline CDR1 DFQATT, CDR2 SNEGSKA (reference sequence). The CDR3 bases are TGCAGTGCTAGCGGGGGTTTGGTCCGGGGCTACACCTTC. As protein: CSASGGLVRGYTF.

V gene TRBV29-1 combines with J gene TRBJ2-1; D not resolved. This CDR3 contains 10 residues. Trimming shortened V by 8 bases and J by 16 bases, and 18 bases separated the two germline ends. Looked up from germline, CDR1 is SQVTM and CDR2 is ANQGSEA. For the CDR3, the DNA is TGCAGCACCCCGGGCGCCGGTGAATTCTTC. Translation gives CSTPGAGEFF.

V and J are TRBV4-3 and TRBJ2-1; TRBD2 agrees at 14 bases. This CDR3 has 17 amino acids. Germline values: CDR1 LGHNA, CDR2 YSLEER. J lost 0 bases, V lost 3 bases, and 1 base had no gene match. CDR3 in amino acids: CASSHGTSGSSYNEQFF. In nucleotides, the CDR3 is TGCGCCAGCAGCCACGGGACTAGCGGGAGCTCCTACAATGAGCAGTTCTTC.

The V gene is TRBV18, the J gene TRBJ1-1; TRBD1 agrees at 7 bases. Losses at the gene ends were 3 bases for V and 6 bases for J; bases not matched to a gene: 4. The CDR3 loop spans 13 amino acids. CDR1 is KGHSH, CDR2 LQKENI, per germline. The CDR3 here is CASSPPQGPEAFF. CDR3 bases: TGTGCCAGCTCACCCCCACAGGGGCCTGAAGCTTTCTTT.

This clonotype was observed a single time. The chain has TRBV11-2 and TRBJ2-1, with 16 positions matching TRBD2. Germline V gives CDR1 SGHAT, CDR2 FQNNGV. The CDR3 is 19 amino acids. Losses at the gene ends were 4 bases for V and 7 bases for J; bases not matched to a gene: 13. The CDR3 protein is CASSSTGTSGRAWNNEQFF. DNA of the CDR3: TGTGCCAGCAGCTCAACCGGGACTAGCGGGAGGGCCTGGAATAATGAGCAGTTCTTC.

This clonotype was found a few times. The V gene is TRBV4-3, the J gene TRBJ1-2; D unresolved. This CDR3 has 13 amino acids. V was pared by 0 bases and J by 8 bases, with 10 bases between. CDR1 is LGHNA and CDR2 is YSLEER in the germline V gene. The chain's CDR3 is CASSQDSGSGYTF. CDR3 coding DNA: TGCGCCAGCAGCCAAGATAGTGGGAGCGGCTACACCTTC.

This chain links TRBV19 with TRBJ2-1; 7 nucleotides line up with TRBD2. With V trimmed by 10 bases and J by 8 bases, 20 bases remained unmatched. The length of the CDR3 is 16 residues. CDR1 is LNHDA and CDR2 is SQIVND in the germline V gene (reference sequence). CDR3 sequence: CATQTRGAGEIHEQFF. The CDR3 region has the DNA TGTGCCACGCAAACTAGGGGTGCGGGAGAAATACATGAGCAGTTCTTC.

The gene calls are TRBV6-5 and TRBJ2-7, with 11 bases fitting TRBD2. The V gene's germline CDR1 is MNHEY and CDR2 SVGAGI. The V and J ends lost 4 bases and 2 bases, in that order; junction bases with no gene match: 16. CDR3 length equals 19 residues. The CDR3 DNA follows: TGTGCCAGCAGTTCGCCGTCAGTAGCGGGAGGGCCGAGGCCCTACGAGCAGTACTTC. Amino acids: CASSSPSVAGGPRPYEQYF.

This clonotype was observed once. V usage is TRBV28 and J usage is TRBJ2-1; TRBD2 might be the D (6 bases). V dropped 3 bases and J dropped 6 bases, with 15 bases sitting between them. The CDR3 is 15 residues long. Germline V CDR1 and CDR2: MDHEN, SYDVKM. The CDR3 DNA reads TGTGCCAGCAGTTTGCTGGGATCCGGGGGCAATGAGCAGTTCTTC. It yields the protein CASSLLGSGGNEQFF.